One and the same sample provided the 9 T cell receptor beta chains below, sequenced in a study of T cell responses to AZD1222 COVID-19 vaccine (TCRdb year 2021). This specimen's time point label, interpreted: baseline before first vaccination. Libraries were prepared through the immunoSEQ multiplex PCR assay. In its TCRdb copy, this immuneACCESS table keeps in-frame sequences only and misses some clones. Where compared with another copy, unresolved V genes explain less than half of these, and the others have no known cause. The sample profile shows 200,000 or so clones; approximately 92% of them were found once. 8.5% to 12% of the sample is taken by the ten largest. This sample comprised peripheral blood, obtained on day 0 of AZD1222 vaccination. These receptors all come from an adult in good health.

This rearrangement joins TRBV9 to TRBJ1-1, with TRBD1 matching over 7 bases. The V segment lost 0 bases and the J segment 0 bases; nucleotides outside the gene matches: 2. Germline CDR1 SGDLS, CDR2 YYNGEE. The CDR3 runs 15 residues. The CDR3: CASSVDGTVNTEAFF. CDR3 nucleotides: TGTGCCAGCAGCGTAGATGGGACAGTGAACACTGAAGCTTTCTTT. The full variable domain, completed using reference TRBV9 and TRBJ1-1, is DSGVTQTPKHLITATGQRVTLRCSPRSGDLSVYWYQQSLDQGLQFLIQYYNGEERAKGNILERFSAQQFPDLHSELNLSSLELGDSALYFCASSVDGTVNTEAFFGQGTRLTVV.

J is TRBJ2-7 and V is TRBV7-8, with a weak D call TRBD1 (6 bases). The CDR3 runs 14 residues. V was cut by 5 bases and J by 5 bases, with 16 bases left in between. In germline, CDR1 is SGHVS, CDR2 FQNEAQ. The CDR3 DNA sequence: TGTGCCAGCAGCCCAAGGGGGAGCCAGGACGAGCAGTACGTC. Translating gives CASSPRGSQDEQYV.

V gene TRBV9 combines with J gene TRBJ1-1; D gene ambiguous. Per germline, CDR1 SGDLS and CDR2 YYNGEE. The ends were cut back, 0 bases at V and 2 bases at J, with 5 bases in the middle. The CDR3 is 13 residues long. The CDR3 DNA reads TGTGCCAGCAGCGTAGGTACCAACACTGAAGCTTTCTTT. Its protein is CASSVGTNTEAFF.

The chain has TRBV3-1 (or the pseudogene TRBV3-2) and TRBJ2-6; no clear D. There are 15 residues in the CDR3. V was cut by 0 bases and J by 4 bases, with 7 bases left in between. CDR1 is LGHDT and CDR2 is YNNKEL in the germline V gene (reference sequence). CDR3 sequence (DNA): TGTGCCAGCAGCCAAGAATGGGGAGGGGCCAACGTCCTGACTTTC. Translating gives CASSQEWGGANVLTF.

This chain connects TRBV6-6 to TRBJ1-5, with a tentative D call TRBD1 (5 bases). Germline V gives CDR1 MNHNY, CDR2 SVGAGI (reference sequence). The CDR3 sequence is 15 residues long. V was trimmed by 7 bases and J by 0 bases, leaving 13 bases between them. The CDR3 loop reads CASTSTGSSNQPQHF. The CDR3 DNA reads TGTGCCAGCACCTCTACAGGTTCTAGCAATCAGCCCCAGCATTTT.

The chain couples TRBV12-3 or TRBV12-4 to TRBJ1-1; 7 positions match TRBD1. Trimming at V came to 6 bases and at J to 6 bases, leaving 7 bases not matched to a gene. The CDR3 sequence is 13 residues long. In DNA, the CDR3 is TGTGCCAGCAGCAGGGGGGTTCTCTCTGAAGCTTTCTTT. Its translation: CASSRGVLSEAFF.

The chain combines TRBV7-9 with TRBJ1-2; no firm D call. The CDR3 runs to 16 residues. Germline assignment: CDR1 SEHNR and CDR2 FQNEAQ (reference sequence). V shed 1 base and J shed 2 bases, with 14 bases lying between them. For the CDR3, the DNA is TGTGCCAGCAGCTTAGTCGCAGATTTTGGGAACTATGGCTACACCTTC. Translating it yields CASSLVADFGNYGYTF.

The rearrangement uses TRBV7-8 and TRBJ2-7, with D perhaps matching TRBD1 (5 bases). Germline values: CDR1 SGHVS, CDR2 FQNEAQ. This CDR3 region has 14 residues. V lost 5 bases and J lost 1, with 12 bases in between. CDR3 bases: TGTGCCAGCAGCCGAGACAGAGAGTCCTACGAGCAGTACTTC. Residues: CASSRDRESYEQYF.

The chain uses TRBV5-5 and TRBJ2-1; 7 bases match TRBD2. Germline V gene sequence: CDR1 SGHKS, CDR2 YYEKEE (reference sequence). V shed 4 bases and J 8 bases; nucleotides not matched to a gene: 15. The CDR3 has 16 amino acids. CDR3 loop: CASSPVGLSFIDEQFF. The CDR3 bases are TGTGCCAGCAGCCCGGTGGGACTAAGTTTTATCGATGAGCAGTTCTTC.